The clone carrying this TCR beta chain was observed a few times. Antigen specificity is unknown. The data belong to a study of beta chain features in type 1 diabetes. The study, taken as a whole, reports: There were fewer insertions and more deletions at the VDJ junctions of type 1 diabetes patients. Shortening that was moderate but significant affected the TCRB CDR3s of Type 1 diabetes patients in all four CD4+ subsets.

The CDR3 covers 14 residues. Between the trimmed V and J ends, which lost 4 bases and 4 bases, there was a span of 11 bases. Germline V gene data show CDR1 as SGHAT and CDR2 as FQNNGV. The isolated RNA, all of it, was reverse transcribed, so expressed TCRB transcripts were what got sequenced. The repertoire was sequenced with immunoSEQ multiplex PCR; TCRdb's copy has only in-frame clones and lacks some. The data contain approximately 360,000 clones, over 9.5% of them seen just once; the ten biggest clones take up around 0.0099%. Sequencing was performed on naive CD4+ T cells from blood. This receptor was identified in a woman aged 18-30 years with type 1 diabetes. V gene TRBV11-2 combines with J gene TRBJ1-5, with TRBD1 as a possible D gene (6 bases). The CDR3 nucleotides read TGTGCCAGCAGCTCGACAGGTTGGAATCAGCCCCAGCATTTT. Its translation is CASSSTGWNQPQHF.